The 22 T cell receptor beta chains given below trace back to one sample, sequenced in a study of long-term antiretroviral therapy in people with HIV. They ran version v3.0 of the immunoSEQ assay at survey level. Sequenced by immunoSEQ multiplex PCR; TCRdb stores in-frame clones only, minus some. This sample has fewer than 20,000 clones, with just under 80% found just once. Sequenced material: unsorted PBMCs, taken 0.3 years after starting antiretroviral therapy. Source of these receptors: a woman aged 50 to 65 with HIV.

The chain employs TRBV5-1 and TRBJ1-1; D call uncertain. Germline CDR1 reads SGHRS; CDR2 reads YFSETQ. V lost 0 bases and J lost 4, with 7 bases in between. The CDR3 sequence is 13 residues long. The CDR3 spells CASSLANPTEAFF. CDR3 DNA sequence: TGCGCCAGCAGCTTGGCAAATCCCACTGAAGCTTTCTTT.

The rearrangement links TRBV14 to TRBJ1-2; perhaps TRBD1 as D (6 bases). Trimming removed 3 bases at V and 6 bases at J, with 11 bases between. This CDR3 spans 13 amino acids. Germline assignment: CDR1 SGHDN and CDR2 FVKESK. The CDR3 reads CASSHARGDGYTF. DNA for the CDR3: TGTGCCAGCAGCCACGCAAGGGGGGATGGCTACACCTTC.

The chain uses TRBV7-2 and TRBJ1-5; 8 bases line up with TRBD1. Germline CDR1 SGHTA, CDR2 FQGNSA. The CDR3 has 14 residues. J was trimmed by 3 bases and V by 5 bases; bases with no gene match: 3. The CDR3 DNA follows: TGTGCCAGCAGCCCGGGACAGGTCAATCAGCCCCAGCATTTT. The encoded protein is CASSPGQVNQPQHF.

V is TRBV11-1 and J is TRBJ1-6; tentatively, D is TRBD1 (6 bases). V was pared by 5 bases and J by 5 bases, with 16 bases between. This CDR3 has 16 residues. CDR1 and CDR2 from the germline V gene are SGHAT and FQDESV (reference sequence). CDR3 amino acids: CASSKQGRGDNSPLHF. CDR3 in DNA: TGTGCCAGCAGCAAACAGGGAAGGGGTGATAATTCACCCCTCCACTTT.

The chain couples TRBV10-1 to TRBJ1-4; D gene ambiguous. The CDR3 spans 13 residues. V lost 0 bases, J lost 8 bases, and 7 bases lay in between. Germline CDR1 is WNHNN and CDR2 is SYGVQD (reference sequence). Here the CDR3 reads CASSESGREKLFF. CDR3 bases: TGCGCCAGCAGTGAGTCCGGTCGGGAAAAACTGTTTTTT.

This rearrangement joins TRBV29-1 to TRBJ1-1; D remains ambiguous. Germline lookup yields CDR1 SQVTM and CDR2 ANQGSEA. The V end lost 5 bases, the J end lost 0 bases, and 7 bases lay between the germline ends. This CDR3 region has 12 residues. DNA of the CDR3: TGCAGCGTTCCCAGTCTGAACACTGAAGCTTTCTTT. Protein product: CSVPSLNTEAFF. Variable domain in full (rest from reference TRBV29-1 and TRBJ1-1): SAVISQKPSRDICQRGTSLTIQCQVDSQVTMMFWYRQQPGQSLTLIATANQGSEATYESGFVIDKFPISRPNLTFSTLTVSNMSPEDSSIYLCSVPSLNTEAFFGQGTRLTVV.

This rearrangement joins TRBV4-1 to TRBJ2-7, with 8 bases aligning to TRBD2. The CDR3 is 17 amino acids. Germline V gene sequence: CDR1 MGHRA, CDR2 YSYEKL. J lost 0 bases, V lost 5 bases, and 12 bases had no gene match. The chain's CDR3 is CASSVPVAGLPSYEQYF. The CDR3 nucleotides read TGCGCCAGCAGCGTACCTGTAGCGGGGCTTCCCTCCTACGAGCAGTACTTC.

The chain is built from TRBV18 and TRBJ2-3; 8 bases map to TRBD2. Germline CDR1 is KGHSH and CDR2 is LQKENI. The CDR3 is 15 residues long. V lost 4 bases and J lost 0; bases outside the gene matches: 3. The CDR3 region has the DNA TGTGCCAGCTCACGAAGCGGGGGTAGCACAGATACGCAGTATTTT. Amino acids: CASSRSGGSTDTQYF. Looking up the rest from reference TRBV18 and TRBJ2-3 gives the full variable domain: NAGVMQNPRHLVRRRGQEARLRCSPMKGHSHVYWYRQLPEEGLKFMVYLQKENIIDESGMPKERFSAEFPKEGPSILRIQQVVRGDSAAYFCASSRSGGSTDTQYFGPGTRLTVL.

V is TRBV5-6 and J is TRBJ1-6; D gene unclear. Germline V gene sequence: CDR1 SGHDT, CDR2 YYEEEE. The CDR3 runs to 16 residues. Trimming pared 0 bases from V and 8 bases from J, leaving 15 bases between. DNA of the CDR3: TGTGCCAGCAGCTTGGGGTTTGACGAAAGGGATTCACCCCTCCACTTT. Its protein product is CASSLGFDERDSPLHF.

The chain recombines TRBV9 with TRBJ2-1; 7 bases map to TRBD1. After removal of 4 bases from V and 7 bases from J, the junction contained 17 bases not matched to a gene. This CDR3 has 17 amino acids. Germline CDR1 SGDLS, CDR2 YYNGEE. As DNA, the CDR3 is TGTGCCAGCAGCCTCGGCACAGGGGTGTTAGTAATAAATGAGCAGTTCTTC. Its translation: CASSLGTGVLVINEQFF.

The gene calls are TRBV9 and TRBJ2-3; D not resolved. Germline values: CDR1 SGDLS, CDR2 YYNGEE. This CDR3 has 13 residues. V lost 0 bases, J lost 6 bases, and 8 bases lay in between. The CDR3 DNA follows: TGTGCCAGCAGCGTAGGGAGTTGGGATACGCAGTATTTT. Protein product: CASSVGSWDTQYF.

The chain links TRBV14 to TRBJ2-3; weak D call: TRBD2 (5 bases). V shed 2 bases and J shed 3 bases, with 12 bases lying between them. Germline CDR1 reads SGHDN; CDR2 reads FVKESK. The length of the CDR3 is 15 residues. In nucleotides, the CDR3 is TGTGCCAGCAGCCAACAAGGGAGTGGGACAGATACGCAGTATTTT. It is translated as CASSQQGSGTDTQYF. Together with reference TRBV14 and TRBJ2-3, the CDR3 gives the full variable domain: EAGVTQFPSHSVIEKGQTVTLRCDPISGHDNLYWYRRVMGKEIKFLLHFVKESKQDESGMPNNRFLAERTGGTYSTLKVQPAELEDSGVYFCASSQQGSGTDTQYFGPGTRLTVL.

Here the CDR3 reads CAWSRPVTGGSETQYF. In DNA form, the CDR3 reads TGTGCCTGGAGTCGTCCGGTTACGGGGGGGTCAGAGACCCAGTACTTC. J is TRBJ2-5 and V is TRBV30, with 8 bases that match TRBD2. Germline CDR1 and CDR2: GTSNPN and SVGIG (reference sequence). Losses at the gene ends were 2 bases for V and 4 bases for J; bases not matched to a gene: 12. The CDR3 is 16 residues long.

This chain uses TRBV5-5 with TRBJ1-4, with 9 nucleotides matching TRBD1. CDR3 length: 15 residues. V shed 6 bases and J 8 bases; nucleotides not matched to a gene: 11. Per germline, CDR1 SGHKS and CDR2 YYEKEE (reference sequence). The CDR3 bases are TGTGCCAGCACCTCGGTACAGGGGGCATGGGAAAAACTGTTTTTT. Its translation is CASTSVQGAWEKLFF.

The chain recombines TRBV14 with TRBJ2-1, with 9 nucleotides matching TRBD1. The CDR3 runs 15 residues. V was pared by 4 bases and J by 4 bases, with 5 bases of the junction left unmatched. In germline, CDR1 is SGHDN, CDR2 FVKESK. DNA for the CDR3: TGTGCCAGCAGCCGCCCCGGGACAGGGTACAATGAGCAGTTCTTC. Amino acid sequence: CASSRPGTGYNEQFF.

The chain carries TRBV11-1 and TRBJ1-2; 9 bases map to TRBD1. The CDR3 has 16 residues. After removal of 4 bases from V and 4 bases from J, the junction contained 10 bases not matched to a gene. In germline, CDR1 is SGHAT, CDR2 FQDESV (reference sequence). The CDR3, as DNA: TGTGCCAGCAGCTCGACACCGGGACAGGGACCCTATGGCTACACCTTC. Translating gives CASSSTPGQGPYGYTF.

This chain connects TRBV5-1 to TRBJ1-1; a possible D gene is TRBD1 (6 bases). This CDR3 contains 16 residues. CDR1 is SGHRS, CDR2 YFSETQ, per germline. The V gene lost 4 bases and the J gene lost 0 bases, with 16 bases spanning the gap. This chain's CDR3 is CASSHHPGGLNTEAFF. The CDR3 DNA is TGCGCCAGCAGCCATCACCCGGGGGGGCTGAACACTGAAGCTTTCTTT.

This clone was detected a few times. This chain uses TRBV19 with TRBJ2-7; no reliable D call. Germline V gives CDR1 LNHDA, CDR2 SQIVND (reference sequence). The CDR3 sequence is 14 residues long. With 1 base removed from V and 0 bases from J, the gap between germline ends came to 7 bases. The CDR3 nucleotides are TGTGCCAGTAGTATAGTGACGGACTCCTACGAGCAGTACTTC. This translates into CASSIVTDSYEQYF.

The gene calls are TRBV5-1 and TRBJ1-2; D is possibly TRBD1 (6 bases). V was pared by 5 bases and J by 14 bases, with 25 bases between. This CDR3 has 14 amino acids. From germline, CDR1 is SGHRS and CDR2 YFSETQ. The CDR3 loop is CASSPGTRGLEGTF. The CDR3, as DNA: TGCGCCAGCAGTCCCGGGACAAGGGGCTTGGAAGGGACCTTC.

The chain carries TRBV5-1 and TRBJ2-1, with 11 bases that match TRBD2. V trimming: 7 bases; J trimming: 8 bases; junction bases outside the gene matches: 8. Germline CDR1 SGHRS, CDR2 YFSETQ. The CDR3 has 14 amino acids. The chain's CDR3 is CASSDSGGADEQFF. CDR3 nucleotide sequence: TGCGCCAGCTCCGATAGCGGGGGGGCCGATGAGCAGTTCTTC.

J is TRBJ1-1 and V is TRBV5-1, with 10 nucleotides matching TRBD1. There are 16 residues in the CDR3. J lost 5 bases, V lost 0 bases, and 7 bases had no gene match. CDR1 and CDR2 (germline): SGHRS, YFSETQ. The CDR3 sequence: CASSLAGTGVGTEAFF. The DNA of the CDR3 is TGCGCCAGCAGCTTGGCCGGGACAGGGGTAGGAACTGAAGCTTTCTTT.

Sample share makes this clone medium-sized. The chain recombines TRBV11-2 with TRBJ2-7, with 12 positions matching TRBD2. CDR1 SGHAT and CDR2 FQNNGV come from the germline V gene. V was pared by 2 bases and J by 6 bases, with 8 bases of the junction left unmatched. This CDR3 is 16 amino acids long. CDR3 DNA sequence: TGTGCCAGCAGCTTACTAGCGGGGGGGCCCACTGGCGAGCAGTACGTC. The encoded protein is CASSLLAGGPTGEQYV.